The rows below give T cell receptor beta chains drawn from one sample of a study of T cell responses to AZD1222 COVID-19 vaccine. Some clones are missing from TCRdb's copy, which holds only in-frame ones; the method was immunoSEQ multiplex PCR. Of 98,000 or so clones in the sample, around nine tenths are singletons; the top ten hold 3.3%. The sample consisted of peripheral blood, taken 28 days after the second dose of the MenACWY control vaccine. These receptors originate from an adult who received the MenACWY meningococcal vaccine as a control. Each CDR3 is given with its conserved first and last residue. Each record gives: clone size, J gene, V gene, D gene, CDR3 DNA, CDR3 protein. D genes are given only for firm matches. Clone size, where shown, is once, few, many, or a class for clones that have expanded.

-	TRBJ1-2	TRBV6-5	-	TGTGCCAGCAGTTCGACAGTTCGGTTTTATGGCTACACCTTC	CASSSTVRFYGYTF
-	TRBJ2-1	TRBV3-1/TRBV3-2	-	TGTGCCAGCAGCCCCCCCTTCGGTCCTCACCTCGATGAGCAGTTCTTC	CASSPPFGPHLDEQFF
-	TRBJ2-5	TRBV5-4	TRBD1	TGTGCCAGCAGCTTGGTGGCAGGGGGCGCGGAGACCCAGTACTTC	CASSLVAGGAETQYF
-	TRBJ1-1	TRBV11-3	TRBD1	TGTGCCAGCAGCCGCAACAGGGGAACTGAAGCTTTCTTT	CASSRNRGTEAFF
-	TRBJ2-3	TRBV9	TRBD2	TGTGCCAGCACCCGAACTAGCGGGGGTTCCACAGATACGCAGTATTTT	CASTRTSGGSTDTQYF
-	TRBJ1-1	TRBV19	-	TGTGCCAGTAGTCGGACGGGGGGCACTGAAGCTTTCTTT	CASSRTGGTEAFF
-	TRBJ2-2	TRBV6-5	TRBD1	TGTGCCAGCAGTTACGGGACAGAGAACACCGGGGAGCTGTTTTTT	CASSYGTENTGELFF
-	TRBJ1-4	TRBV7-2	-	TGTGCCAGCAGCCCAAACTTTGCAACTAATGAAAAACTGTTTTTT	CASSPNFATNEKLFF
-	TRBJ2-7	TRBV5-6	TRBD1	TGTGCCAGCAGCTGGGCGGGGACAGGGAGCTCCTACGAGCAGTACTTC	CASSWAGTGSSYEQYF
-	TRBJ2-7	TRBV5-5	-	TGTGCCAGCCACTACCCCCCCTCCTACGAGCAGTACTTC	CASHYPPSYEQYF
-	TRBJ2-3	TRBV5-6	TRBD1	TGTGCCAGCAGCTCACAGGGGGCTATGGCAGATACGCAGTATTTT	CASSSQGAMADTQYF
-	TRBJ1-2	TRBV19	TRBD1	TGTGCCAGTAGTATTGGCAGGGGGAGCGGCCACACCTTC	CASSIGRGSGHTF
-	TRBJ1-6	TRBV4-2	-	TGTGCCAGCAGCCGGCCTGAGGATTCACCCCTCCACTTT	CASSRPEDSPLHF
-	TRBJ2-7	TRBV5-3	-	TGTGCCAGAAGCTTACGGTCTCGCGGGGTTAAGGAAGAGCAGTACTTC	CARSLRSRGVKEEQYF
-	TRBJ1-3	TRBV4-1	-	TGCGCCAGCAGCCCTCGACTTCGGACCGACTCTGGAAACACCATATATTTT	CASSPRLRTDSGNTIYF
few	TRBJ2-7	TRBV6-1	TRBD2	TGTGCCAGCAGTGAACTTCTTTTAGGGAGGGAGTACGAGCAGTACTTC	CASSELLLGREYEQYF
few	TRBJ1-1	TRBV19	-	TGTGCCAGCGCCACAGGGCCAGAAGCTTTCTTT	CASATGPEAFF
-	TRBJ1-1	TRBV4-2	-	TGTGCCAGCAGCCAAGAATCGCACGGGGGTCGATACGCTTTCTTT	CASSQESHGGRYAFF
-	TRBJ1-1	TRBV19	TRBD1	TGTGCCAGTAGTATCATACCGGGACAGGGGTACACTGAAGCTTTCTTT	CASSIIPGQGYTEAFF
-	TRBJ2-5	TRBV7-2	TRBD1	TGTGCCAGCAGCCCAGGACAGGTTCAAGAGACCCAGTACTTC	CASSPGQVQETQYF
-	TRBJ2-3	TRBV7-3	-	TGTGCCAGCAGCCAAAGGACCCGGGGGGCTGGAGATACGCAGTATTTT	CASSQRTRGAGDTQYF
-	TRBJ2-1	TRBV5-8	-	TGTGCCAGCAGCTTGCCCGGACGGTTCCTTTACAATGAGCAGTTCTTC	CASSLPGRFLYNEQFF
-	TRBJ2-1	TRBV15	TRBD1	TGTGCCACCAGCAGAAAAACCACAGGGGTCTCCTACAATGAGCAGTTCTTC	CATSRKTTGVSYNEQFF
-	TRBJ1-2	TRBV4-1	-	TGCGCCAGCAGCCAAGTAACAGTTTCCTATGGCTACACCTTC	CASSQVTVSYGYTF
-	TRBJ1-2	TRBV5-4	-	TGTGCCAGCAGCTTGGGAGGGGTCTATGGCTACACCTTC	CASSLGGVYGYTF
-	TRBJ2-6	TRBV27	-	TGTGCCAGCAGCCGGGACATCGTCTCTGGGGCCAACGTCCTGACTTTC	CASSRDIVSGANVLTF
-	TRBJ1-1	TRBV18	-	TGTGCCAGCTCACCACCGATCCGCACTGAAGCTTTCTTT	CASSPPIRTEAFF
-	TRBJ1-5	TRBV6-2/TRBV6-3	-	TGTGCCAGCAGTTACTCGAGCAGGGGAAGCAATCAGCCCCAGCATTTT	CASSYSSRGSNQPQHF
-	TRBJ2-1	TRBV7-2	-	TGTGCCAGCAGAGCAGGGTATCGGTACAATGAGCAGTTCTTC	CASRAGYRYNEQFF
-	TRBJ2-2	TRBV27	TRBD2	TGTGCCAGCAGTGCCAAAGCGGGGGGCCGAACCGGGGAGCTGTTTTTT	CASSAKAGGRTGELFF
-	TRBJ2-7	TRBV21-1	-	TGTGCCAGCAGCAAAGCGGGAGTTTATGGACTAGCGGGGGGTTCCCTTTGGGAGCAGTACTTC	CASSKAGVYGLAGGSLWEQYF
-	TRBJ1-6	TRBV2	-	TGTGCCAGCAGTGAGGGGGGGCACGGGCTTTCACCCCTCCACTTT	CASSEGGHGLSPLHF
once	TRBJ2-5	TRBV7-2	-	TGTGCCAGCAGCTTAGAAGCGCAGCCCAGGGAGACCCAGTACTTC	CASSLEAQPRETQYF
-	TRBJ2-1	TRBV18	-	TGTGCCAGCTCACCACCAATACTAACCAATGAGCAGTTCTTC	CASSPPILTNEQFF
-	TRBJ2-1	TRBV3-1/TRBV3-2	TRBD2	TGTGCCAGCAGCCAAGATGGAATAGCGGGGTACAATGAGCAGTTCTTC	CASSQDGIAGYNEQFF
-	TRBJ1-2	TRBV3-1/TRBV3-2	-	TGTGCCAGCAGCCAAGATGGGGCCCGGAGTGGCTACACCTTC	CASSQDGARSGYTF
-	TRBJ1-2	TRBV6-5	-	TGTGCCAGCAGTTACTCCAACAGGGCGAACTATGGCTACACCTTC	CASSYSNRANYGYTF
-	TRBJ2-1	TRBV6-2/TRBV6-3	-	-	CASSTSAEQFF
-	TRBJ2-7	TRBV9	-	TGTGCCAGCAGCGTCTCGACACCTACCTACGAGCAGTACTTC	CASSVSTPTYEQYF
-	TRBJ2-1	TRBV11-2	-	TGTGCCAGCAGCCCAGGGCTAGCAAGATACAATGAGCAGTTCTTC	CASSPGLARYNEQFF
-	TRBJ2-5	TRBV7-9	TRBD2	TGTGCCAGCAGCTTGGGCCCGGGACTAGTCCAAGAGACCCAGTACTTC	CASSLGPGLVQETQYF
-	TRBJ2-1	TRBV5-1	-	TGCGCCAGCGGAAAATCTAATGGATACAATGAGCAGTTCTTC	CASGKSNGYNEQFF
-	TRBJ1-6	TRBV6-6	TRBD1	TGTGCCACCTCAGGGGGAGGGAATTCACCCCTCCACTTT	CATSGGGNSPLHF
-	TRBJ1-3	TRBV3-1/TRBV3-2	TRBD1	TGTGCCAGCACCCTCCACAGGGGGCCGGGAAACACCATATATTTT	CASTLHRGPGNTIYF
-	TRBJ1-1	TRBV10-3	-	TGTGCCATCAGTGGGATCCTTACGGGCACTGAAGCTTTCTTT	CAISGILTGTEAFF
once	TRBJ1-1	TRBV5-1	TRBD1	TGCGCCAGCAGCGCGCTGACCCAGGGGGCCCCTGAAGCTTTCTTT	CASSALTQGAPEAFF
-	TRBJ1-1	TRBV18	-	TGTGCCAGCTTACCGGGACACTCGAACACTGAAGCTTTCTTT	CASLPGHSNTEAFF